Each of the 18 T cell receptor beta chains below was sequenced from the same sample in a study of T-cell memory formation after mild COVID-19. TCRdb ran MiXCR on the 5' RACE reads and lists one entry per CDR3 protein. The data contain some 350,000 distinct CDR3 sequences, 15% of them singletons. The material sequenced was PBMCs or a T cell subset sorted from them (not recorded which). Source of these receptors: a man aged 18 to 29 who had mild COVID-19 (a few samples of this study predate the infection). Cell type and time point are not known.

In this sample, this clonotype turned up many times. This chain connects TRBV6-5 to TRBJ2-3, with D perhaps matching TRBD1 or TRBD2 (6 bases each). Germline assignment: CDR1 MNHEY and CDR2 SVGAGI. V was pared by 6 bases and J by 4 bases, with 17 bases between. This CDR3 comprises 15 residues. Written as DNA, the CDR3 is TGTGCCAGCAGGATACAGGGAGGAGGTGCAGATACGCAGTATTTT. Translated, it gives CASRIQGGGADTQYF.

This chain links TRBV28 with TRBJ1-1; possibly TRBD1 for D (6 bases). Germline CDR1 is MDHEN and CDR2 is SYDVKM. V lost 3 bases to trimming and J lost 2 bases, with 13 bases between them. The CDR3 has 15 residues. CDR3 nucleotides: TGTGCCAGCAGTTTTAAGGGGGGGGCAAACACTGAAGCTTTCTTT. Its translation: CASSFKGGANTEAFF.

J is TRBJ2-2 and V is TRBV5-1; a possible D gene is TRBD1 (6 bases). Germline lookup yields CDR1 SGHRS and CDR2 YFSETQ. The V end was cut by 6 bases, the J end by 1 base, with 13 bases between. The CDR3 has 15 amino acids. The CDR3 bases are TGCGCCAGCACGTTTCGAGGGGGGAACACCGGGGAGCTGTTTTTT. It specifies CASTFRGGNTGELFF.

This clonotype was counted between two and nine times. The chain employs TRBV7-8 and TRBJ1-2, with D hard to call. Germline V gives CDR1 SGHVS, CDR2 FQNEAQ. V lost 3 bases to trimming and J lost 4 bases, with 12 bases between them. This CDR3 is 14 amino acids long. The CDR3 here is CASSLAEDFYGYTF. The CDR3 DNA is TGTGCCAGCAGCTTGGCGGAAGATTTCTATGGCTACACCTTC. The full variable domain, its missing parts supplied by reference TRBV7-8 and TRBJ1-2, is GAGVSQSPRYKVAKRGQDVALRCDPISGHVSLFWYQQALGQGPEFLTYFQNEAQLDKSGLPSDRFFAERPEGSVSTLKIQRTQQEDSAVYLCASSLAEDFYGYTFGSGTRLTVV.

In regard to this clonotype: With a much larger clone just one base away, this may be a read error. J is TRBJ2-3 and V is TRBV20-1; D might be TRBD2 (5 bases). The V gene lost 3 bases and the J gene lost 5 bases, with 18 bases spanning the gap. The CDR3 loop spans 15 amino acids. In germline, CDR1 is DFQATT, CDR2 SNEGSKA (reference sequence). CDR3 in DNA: TGCAGTGCTAGCGGTGCTGCTAGCAGAGGAGATACGCAGTATTTT. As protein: CSASGAASRGDTQYF.

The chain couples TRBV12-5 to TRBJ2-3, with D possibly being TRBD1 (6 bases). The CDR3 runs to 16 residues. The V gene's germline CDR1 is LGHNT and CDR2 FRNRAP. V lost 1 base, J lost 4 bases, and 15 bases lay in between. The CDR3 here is CASGLAPTGHPDTQYF. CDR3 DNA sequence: TGTGCTAGTGGTTTGGCGCCAACAGGGCACCCAGATACGCAGTATTTT.

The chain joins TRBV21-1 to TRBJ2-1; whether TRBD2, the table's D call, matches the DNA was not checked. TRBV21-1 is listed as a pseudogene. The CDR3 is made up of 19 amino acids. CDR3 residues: CASSKTPWTSGGHYNEQFF. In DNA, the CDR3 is TGTGCCAGCAGCAAGACACCTTGGACTAGCGGGGGGCACTACAATGAGCAGTTCTTC.

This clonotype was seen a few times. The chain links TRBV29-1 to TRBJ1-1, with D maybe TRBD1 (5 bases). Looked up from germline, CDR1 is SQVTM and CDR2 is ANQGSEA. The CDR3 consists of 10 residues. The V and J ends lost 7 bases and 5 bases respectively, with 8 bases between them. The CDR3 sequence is CSGQGTEAFF. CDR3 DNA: TGCAGCGGTCAGGGAACTGAAGCTTTCTTT.

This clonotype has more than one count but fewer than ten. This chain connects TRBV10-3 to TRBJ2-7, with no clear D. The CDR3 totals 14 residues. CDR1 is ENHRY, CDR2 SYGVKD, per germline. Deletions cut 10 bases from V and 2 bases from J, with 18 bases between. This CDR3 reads CANARTADPYEQYV. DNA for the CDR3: TGTGCCAACGCCAGGACGGCCGACCCCTACGAGCAGTACGTC.

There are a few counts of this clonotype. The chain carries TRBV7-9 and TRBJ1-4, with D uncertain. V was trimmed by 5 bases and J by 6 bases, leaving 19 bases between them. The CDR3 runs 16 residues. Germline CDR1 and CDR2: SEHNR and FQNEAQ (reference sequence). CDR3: CASSDRAGEPDEKLFF. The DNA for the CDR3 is TGTGCCAGCAGCGATCGGGCCGGGGAGCCCGATGAAAAACTGTTTTTT. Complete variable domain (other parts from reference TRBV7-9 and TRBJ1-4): DTGVSQNPRHKITKRGQNVTFRCDPISEHNRLYWYRQTLGQGPEFLTYFQNEAQLEKSRLLSDRFSAERPKGSFSTLEIQRTEQGDSAMYLCASSDRAGEPDEKLFFGSGTQLSVL.

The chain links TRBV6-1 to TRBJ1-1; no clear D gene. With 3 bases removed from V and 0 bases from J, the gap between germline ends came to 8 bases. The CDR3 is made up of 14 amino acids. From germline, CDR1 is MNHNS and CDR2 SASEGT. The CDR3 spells CASSEVGMNTEAFF. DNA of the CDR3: TGTGCCAGCAGTGAGGTGGGGATGAACACTGAAGCTTTCTTT.

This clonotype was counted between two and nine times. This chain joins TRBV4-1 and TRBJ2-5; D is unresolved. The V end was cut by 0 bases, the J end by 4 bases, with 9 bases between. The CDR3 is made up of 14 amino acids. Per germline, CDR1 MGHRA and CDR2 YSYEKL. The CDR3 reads CASSQEAEPETQYF. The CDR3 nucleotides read TGCGCCAGCAGCCAAGAGGCGGAACCAGAGACCCAGTACTTC.

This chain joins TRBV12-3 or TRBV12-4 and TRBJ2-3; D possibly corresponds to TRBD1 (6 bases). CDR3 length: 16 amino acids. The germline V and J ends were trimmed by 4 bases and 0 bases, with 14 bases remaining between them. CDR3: CASSSGTTGSTDTQYF. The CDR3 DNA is TGTGCCAGCAGTTCCGGAACGACAGGTAGCACAGATACGCAGTATTTT.

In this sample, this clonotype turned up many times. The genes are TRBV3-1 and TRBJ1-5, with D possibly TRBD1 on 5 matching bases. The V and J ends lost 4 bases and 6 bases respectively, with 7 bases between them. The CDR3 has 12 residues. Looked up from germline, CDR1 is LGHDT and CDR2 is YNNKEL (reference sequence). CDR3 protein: CASSLQGQPQHF. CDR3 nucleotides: TGTGCCAGCAGCCTTCAGGGTCAGCCCCAGCATTTT.

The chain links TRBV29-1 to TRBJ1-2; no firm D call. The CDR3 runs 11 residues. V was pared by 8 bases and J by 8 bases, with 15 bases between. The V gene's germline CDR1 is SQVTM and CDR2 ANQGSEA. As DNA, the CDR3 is TGCAGCTCTCTTACCGAGGGCGGCTACACCTTC. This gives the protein CSSLTEGGYTF. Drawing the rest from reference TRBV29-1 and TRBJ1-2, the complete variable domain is SAVISQKPSRDICQRGTSLTIQCQVDSQVTMMFWYRQQPGQSLTLIATANQGSEATYESGFVIDKFPISRPNLTFSTLTVSNMSPEDSSIYLCSSLTEGGYTFGSGTRLTVV.

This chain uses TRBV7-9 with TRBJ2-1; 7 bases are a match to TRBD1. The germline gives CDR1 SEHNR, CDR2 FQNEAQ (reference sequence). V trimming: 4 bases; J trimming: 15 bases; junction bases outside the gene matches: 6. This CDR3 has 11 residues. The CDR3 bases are TGTGCCAGCAGCTCTACAGGGGATGTGTTCTTC. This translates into CASSSTGDVFF.

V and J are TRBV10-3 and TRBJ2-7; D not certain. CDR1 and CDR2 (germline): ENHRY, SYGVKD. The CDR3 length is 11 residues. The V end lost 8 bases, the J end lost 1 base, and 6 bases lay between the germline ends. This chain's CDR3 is CAILVSYEQYF. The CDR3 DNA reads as TGTGCCATCCTCGTTTCCTACGAGCAGTACTTC.

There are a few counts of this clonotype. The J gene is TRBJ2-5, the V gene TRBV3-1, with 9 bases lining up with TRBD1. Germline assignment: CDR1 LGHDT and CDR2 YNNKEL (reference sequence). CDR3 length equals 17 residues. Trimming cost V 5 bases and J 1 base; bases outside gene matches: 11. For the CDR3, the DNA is TGTGCCAGCAGCTCCTGGGACAGGGCCTTGGGCCAAGAGACCCAGTACTTC. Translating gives CASSSWDRALGQETQYF.